The 32 T cell receptor beta chains below all came from one sample that was sequenced in a study of blood T cell repertoires in COVID-19. Generated by immunoSEQ multiplex PCR, the TCRdb table keeps only in-frame clones and is missing some. The sample has 120,000 to 150,000 clones; about three quarters are singletons. The sequencing sample was made of peripheral blood. The receptors derive from a middle-aged man with acute or convalescent COVID-19.

J is TRBJ2-1 and V is TRBV10-3, with D tentatively TRBD1 (6 bases). This CDR3 contains 15 residues. Germline CDR1 and CDR2: ENHRY and SYGVKD. The ends were cut back, 3 bases at V and 3 bases at J, with 12 bases in the middle. The CDR3 region is CAISDFRGNYNEQFF. DNA of the CDR3: TGTGCCATCAGTGATTTTAGGGGGAACTACAATGAGCAGTTCTTC.

This rearrangement joins TRBV5-4 to TRBJ2-4; 7 nucleotides line up with TRBD1. Losses at the gene ends were 1 base for V and 7 bases for J; bases not matched to a gene: 5. Germline CDR1 is SGHNT and CDR2 is YYREEE (reference sequence). The CDR3 length is 14 residues. CDR3 residues: CASSLTGTANIQYF. In DNA form, the CDR3 reads TGTGCCAGCAGCTTGACGGGGACAGCCAACATTCAGTACTTC.

This clone was counted a few times. This chain uses TRBV4-1 with TRBJ2-7; 11 nucleotides align to TRBD2. The CDR3 sequence is 16 residues long. Germline trimming cut 2 bases from V and 5 bases from J; bases unmatched to any gene: 8. Germline V gene lookup returns CDR1 MGHRA and CDR2 YSYEKL. CDR3 bases: TGCGCCAGCAGCCAACTACTAGCGGGGGTAGAGAACGAGCAGTACTTC. It encodes CASSQLLAGVENEQYF.

The chain has TRBV11-3 and TRBJ2-3; 11 positions agree with TRBD2. Trimming cost V 0 bases and J 2 bases; bases outside gene matches: 10. The CDR3 contains 19 residues. The germline V gene encodes CDR1 SGHNT and CDR2 YENEEA. CDR3 loop: CASSLEGPGTSGDTDTQYF. DNA for the CDR3: TGTGCCAGCAGCTTAGAGGGCCCCGGGACTAGCGGAGACACAGATACGCAGTATTTT.

This clone has just one count. The chain combines TRBV20-1 with TRBJ2-7; D might be TRBD2 (5 bases). Looked up from germline, CDR1 is DFQATT and CDR2 is SNEGSKA (reference sequence). V lost 3 bases and J 0 bases, leaving 6 bases between the germline ends. The CDR3 consists of 12 residues. CDR3 coding DNA: TGCAGTGCTAGTGGGAGCTCCTACGAGCAGTACGTC. It encodes CSASGSSYEQYV.

This sequence joins TRBV5-5 and TRBJ2-2; TRBD1 might be the D (5 bases). The germline V gene encodes CDR1 SGHKS and CDR2 YYEKEE (reference sequence). CDR3 length equals 15 residues. V dropped 0 bases and J dropped 3 bases, with 9 bases sitting between them. The CDR3 protein is CASSLGGRDTGELFF. As DNA, the CDR3 is TGTGCCAGCAGCTTGGGGGGCAGGGACACCGGGGAGCTGTTTTTT.

This clone was observed a handful of times. This chain joins TRBV28 and TRBJ1-1; 11 bases line up with TRBD1. This CDR3 comprises 15 residues. CDR1 and CDR2 (germline): MDHEN, SYDVKM. J lost 4 bases, V lost 7 bases, and 8 bases had no gene match. CDR3 region: CASTDRTGGVTEAFF. Here the CDR3 DNA reads TGTGCCAGCACCGATCGGACAGGGGGCGTCACTGAAGCTTTCTTT. Supplemented by reference TRBV28 and TRBJ1-1, the full variable domain reads DVKVTQSSRYLVKRTGEKVFLECVQDMDHENMFWYRQDPGLGLRLIYFSYDVKMKEKGDIPEGYSVSREKKERFSLILESASTNQTSMYLCASTDRTGGVTEAFFGQGTRLTVV.

This clone was recorded many times. The chain joins TRBV9 to TRBJ1-2; no reliable D call. Trimming removed 0 bases at V and 4 bases at J, with 4 bases between. The length of the CDR3 is 12 residues. Germline values: CDR1 SGDLS, CDR2 YYNGEE. CDR3 DNA sequence: TGTGCCAGCAGCGTAGACGGCTATGGCTACACCTTC. It is translated as CASSVDGYGYTF.

V and J are TRBV6-1 and TRBJ1-4; 9 bases align to TRBD1. The CDR3 sequence is 16 residues long. Germline V gene lookup returns CDR1 MNHNS and CDR2 SASEGT. J was trimmed by 7 bases and V by 3 bases; bases with no gene match: 9. CDR3 nucleotides: TGTGCCAGCAGTGAGAGGGTGACAGGGGGAGTTGAAAAACTGTTTTTT. Its protein product is CASSERVTGGVEKLFF.

This clone has more than one count but fewer than ten. The chain couples TRBV5-1 to TRBJ1-6; 7 bases are shared with TRBD1. Germline CDR1 and CDR2: SGHRS and YFSETQ. This CDR3 has 15 amino acids. V was clipped by 4 bases and J by 6 bases; unmatched bases: 7. CDR3 loop: CASSPSTGINSPLHF. The CDR3 DNA reads as TGCGCCAGCAGCCCATCGACAGGGATTAATTCACCCCTCCACTTT.

This clone was counted only a few times. Other DNA sequences from this sample encode an identical CDR3 as well. V gene TRBV3-1 (or the pseudogene TRBV3-2) combines with J gene TRBJ1-5; 11 bases align to TRBD1. V was clipped by 4 bases and J by 7 bases; unmatched bases: 3. Germline CDR1 reads LGHDT; CDR2 reads YNNKEL (reference sequence). CDR3 size: 14 residues. The CDR3 is CASSPGTGGQPQHF. CDR3 in DNA: TGTGCCAGCAGCCCCGGGACAGGGGGACAGCCCCAGCATTTT.

V and J are TRBV19 and TRBJ1-4, with 10 bases matching TRBD1. CDR3 length: 16 residues. V lost 5 bases and J lost 4; bases outside the gene matches: 7. Germline CDR1 and CDR2: LNHDA and SQIVND (reference sequence). Here the CDR3 DNA reads TGTGCCAGTAGTCAAGAGACAGGGGGCGTTAATGAAAAACTGTTTTTT. Protein sequence: CASSQETGGVNEKLFF.

The rearrangement links TRBV10-1 to TRBJ1-4; the match to TRBD1 covers 9 bases. In germline, CDR1 is WNHNN, CDR2 SYGVQD (reference sequence). The CDR3 runs 13 residues. V shed 11 bases and J 7 bases; nucleotides not matched to a gene: 8. The CDR3 DNA reads TGCGCCGGACCGGGACAGGGTTGTGAAAAACTGTTTTTT. It encodes CAGPGQGCEKLFF.

CDR3 residues: CASSRVRQIQETQYF. The DNA for the CDR3 is TGTGCCAGCAGTCGGGTGCGACAGATCCAAGAGACCCAGTACTTC. The chain couples TRBV27 to TRBJ2-5, with D possibly TRBD1 on 5 matching bases. Germline CDR1 reads MNHEY; CDR2 reads SMNVEV (reference sequence). The CDR3 consists of 15 residues. The ends were cut back, 5 bases at V and 1 base at J, with 14 bases in the middle.

J is TRBJ1-4 and V is TRBV11-2, with D unclear. The germline V and J ends were trimmed by 5 bases and 5 bases, with 12 bases remaining between them. The CDR3 spans 14 residues. CDR1 SGHAT and CDR2 FQNNGV come from the germline V gene. The CDR3 sequence: CASSPPPGNEKLFF. The CDR3 DNA reads as TGTGCCAGCAGCCCCCCCCCGGGGAATGAAAAACTGTTTTTT. Based on the CDR3 plus reference TRBV11-2 and TRBJ1-4, the full variable domain is EAGVAQSPRYKIIEKRQSVAFWCNPISGHATLYWYQQILGQGPKLLIQFQNNGVVDDSQLPKDRFSAERLKGVDSTLKIQPAKLEDSAVYLCASSPPPGNEKLFFGSGTQLSVL.

The rearrangement uses TRBV29-1 and TRBJ1-1; 7 nucleotides agree with TRBD1. The V gene end was trimmed by 2 bases and the J gene end by 4 bases; junction bases not matched to a gene: 4. In germline, CDR1 is SQVTM, CDR2 ANQGSEA. The CDR3 is 13 residues long. The CDR3 protein is CSVERGPATEAFF. CDR3 coding DNA: TGCAGCGTTGAAAGGGGGCCAGCCACTGAAGCTTTCTTT.

The CDR3: CASSQGGYGYTF. The CDR3 DNA sequence: TGTGCCAGCAGCCAAGGAGGGTATGGCTACACCTTC. The chain recombines TRBV3-1 (or the pseudogene TRBV3-2) with TRBJ1-2; D gene uncertain. The CDR3 contains 12 residues. Germline lookup yields CDR1 LGHDT and CDR2 YNNKEL (reference sequence). Between the trimmed V and J ends, which lost 1 base and 5 bases, there was a span of 5 bases.

This chain connects TRBV30 to TRBJ1-6; D is possibly TRBD1 (6 bases). The ends were cut back, 3 bases at V and 0 bases at J, with 15 bases in the middle. This CDR3 is 17 amino acids long. CDR1 is GTSNPN, CDR2 SVGIG, per germline (reference sequence). This CDR3 reads CAWRKGTISSYNSPLHF. For the CDR3, the DNA is TGTGCCTGGAGAAAAGGGACAATAAGCTCCTATAATTCACCCCTCCACTTT.

This clone came up once. This chain links TRBV18 with TRBJ1-1; tentatively, D is TRBD1 (5 bases). CDR3 length: 14 amino acids. The germline V and J ends were trimmed by 3 bases and 2 bases, with 10 bases remaining between them. Germline V gene lookup returns CDR1 KGHSH and CDR2 LQKENI. The CDR3 region is CASSPGGTNTEAFF. The CDR3, as DNA: TGTGCCAGCTCACCGGGCGGGACCAACACTGAAGCTTTCTTT.

The chain combines TRBV21-1 with TRBJ2-7; TRBD1, the table's D call, lacks a check against the DNA. TRBV21-1 is termed a pseudogene. This CDR3 spans 15 amino acids. The CDR3 nucleotides read TGTGCCAGCAGCAAAGGGACAGAACTCTCCTACGAGCAGTACTTC. This encodes CASSKGTELSYEQYF.

The V gene is TRBV19, the J gene TRBJ1-5; D ambiguous. Germline V gene lookup returns CDR1 LNHDA and CDR2 SQIVND (reference sequence). Trimming removed 6 bases from V and 4 bases from J, with 10 bases in between. The CDR3 consists of 13 residues. The CDR3 DNA follows: TGTGCCAGTAGGGACCCGGGGAATCAGCCCCAGCATTTT. It encodes CASRDPGNQPQHF.

This clone has only a few counts. This rearrangement joins TRBV14 to TRBJ2-7; 7 nucleotides match TRBD1. This CDR3 region has 15 residues. V gave up 1 base and J gave up 3 bases; unmatched junction bases: 6. Germline V gene lookup returns CDR1 SGHDN and CDR2 FVKESK. As DNA, the CDR3 is TGTGCCAGCAGCCAAGGGCACAGGGGTATCTACGAGCAGTACTTC. It codes for CASSQGHRGIYEQYF.

The chain is built from TRBV19 and TRBJ1-2; weak D call: TRBD1 (6 bases). The CDR3 is 12 amino acids. Germline CDR1 reads LNHDA; CDR2 reads SQIVND (reference sequence). Trimming took off 4 bases at V and 8 bases at J, with 11 bases between the two ends. This CDR3 reads CASSSTGRGYTF. DNA of the CDR3: TGTGCCAGTAGTAGCACAGGGCGCGGCTACACCTTC.

The chain employs TRBV5-1 and TRBJ2-1; tentatively, D is TRBD2 (5 bases). Germline values: CDR1 SGHRS, CDR2 YFSETQ. The CDR3 extends over 14 amino acids. V was clipped by 6 bases and J by 10 bases, with 20 bases between them. The CDR3 protein is CASTLLEGSSEQFF. In DNA form, the CDR3 reads TGCGCCAGCACCCTGTTAGAGGGCAGTTCAGAGCAGTTCTTC.

The chain recombines TRBV7-9 with TRBJ1-2, with 7 bases matching TRBD1. The CDR3 contains 12 residues. V was pared by 5 bases and J by 8 bases, with 5 bases of the junction left unmatched. Germline V gene data show CDR1 as SEHNR and CDR2 as FQNEAQ (reference sequence). This CDR3 reads CASSLGTDGYTF. CDR3 coding DNA: TGTGCCAGCAGCCTCGGGACAGACGGCTACACCTTC.

V is TRBV5-6 and J is TRBJ2-3; a possible D gene is TRBD2 (6 bases). V was pared by 0 bases and J by 2 bases, with 13 bases between. Germline V gene data show CDR1 as SGHDT and CDR2 as YYEEEE. The CDR3 extends over 16 amino acids. DNA for the CDR3: TGTGCCAGCAGCTTGGTCACCGGGGGTCCCACAGATACGCAGTATTTT. It encodes CASSLVTGGPTDTQYF.

V is TRBV19 and J is TRBJ2-1, with no clear D. Germline-derived CDR1 and CDR2 are LNHDA and SQIVND (reference sequence). With 8 bases removed from V and 2 bases from J, the gap between germline ends came to 7 bases. CDR3 length equals 12 residues. The CDR3 DNA follows: TGTGCCAGTGGCCCGCCCTACAATGAGCAGTTCTTC. The encoded protein is CASGPPYNEQFF.

The V and J genes are TRBV5-4 and TRBJ2-3; the match to TRBD2 covers 9 bases. This CDR3 is built from 15 residues. After removal of 0 bases from V and 4 bases from J, the junction contained 3 bases not matched to a gene. Germline lookup yields CDR1 SGHNT and CDR2 YYREEE (reference sequence). DNA for the CDR3: TGTGCCAGCAGCTTGGGGGGACTAGCAGCAGATACGCAGTATTTT. Translation: CASSLGGLAADTQYF.

This clone was seen once. The chain uses TRBV5-4 and TRBJ2-2; the D gene is possibly TRBD1 (6 bases). CDR3 length equals 15 residues. The germline V gene encodes CDR1 SGHNT and CDR2 YYREEE (reference sequence). V lost 4 bases, J lost 4 bases, and 14 bases lay in between. Here the CDR3 DNA reads TGTGCCAGCAGCCAGGGACATACGAGCACCGGGGAGCTGTTTTTT. It specifies CASSQGHTSTGELFF.

The chain is built from TRBV5-1 and TRBJ1-1, with 8 bases lining up with TRBD1. The V gene's germline CDR1 is SGHRS and CDR2 YFSETQ. The CDR3 consists of 14 residues. Germline trimming cut 4 bases from V and 5 bases from J; bases unmatched to any gene: 7. As DNA, the CDR3 is TGCGCCAGCAGCCGTGACAGGGGAAGAACTGAAGCTTTCTTT. Its protein product is CASSRDRGRTEAFF.

The rearrangement uses TRBV28 and TRBJ2-7; D ambiguous. The germline V and J ends were trimmed by 5 bases and 7 bases, with 12 bases remaining between them. The CDR3 length is 12 residues. CDR1 MDHEN and CDR2 SYDVKM come from the germline V gene. CDR3 sequence: CASSPLGREQYV. The CDR3 DNA reads TGTGCCAGCAGTCCCCTGGGCCGGGAGCAGTACGTC.

This chain joins TRBV2 and TRBJ1-2, with TRBD1 identical over 11 bases. The germline gives CDR1 SNHLY, CDR2 FYNNEI. The CDR3 totals 16 residues. J gave up 6 bases and V 3 bases, and 9 bases lay outside the gene matches. The CDR3 protein is CASSDNSGTGGNGYTF. CDR3 in DNA: TGTGCCAGCAGTGATAATTCCGGGACAGGGGGTAATGGCTACACCTTC. Together with reference TRBV2 and TRBJ1-2, the CDR3 gives the full variable domain: EPEVTQTPSHQVTQMGQEVILRCVPISNHLYFYWYRQILGQKVEFLVSFYNNEISEKSEIFDDQFSVERPDGSNFTLKIRSTKLEDSAMYFCASSDNSGTGGNGYTFGSGTRLTVV.